The 8 T cell receptor beta chains reported below all come from one sample, sequenced in a study of CD8 T cells in ankylosing spondylitis. General study findings and limits: Among TCR beta sequences, a motif of under ten highly homologous variants appeared characteristic of ankylosing spondylitis blood.

These receptors are not linked to any known antigen. One entry per CDR3 protein, called by TCRdb with MiXCR from the 5' RACE reads. In the table there are approximately 540,000 distinct CDR3 sequences, roughly 12% of which are singletons. Material for sequencing was blood, either unsorted or a sorted T cell fraction (not recorded which). All receptors come from a male donor with ankylosing spondylitis.

The chain uses TRBV7-9 and TRBJ2-4, with no clear D. The CDR3 has 12 amino acids. CDR1 and CDR2 (germline): SEHNR, FQNEAQ (reference sequence). V was trimmed by 5 bases and J by 9 bases, leaving 11 bases between them. DNA for the CDR3: TGTGCCAGCAGCGTTCCGTTCGGCATTCAGTACTTC. Protein: CASSVPFGIQYF.

CDR3 nucleotide sequence: TGTGCCATCAGTGAGTTTGGGGCTAGCGGATTCCAAGAGACCCAGTACTTC. The encoded protein is CAISEFGASGFQETQYF. The chain combines TRBV10-3 with TRBJ2-5; TRBD2 matches at 7 bases. This CDR3 has 17 amino acids. V lost 1 base to trimming and J lost 1 base; unmatched junction nucleotides: 9. Germline V gives CDR1 ENHRY, CDR2 SYGVKD.

In its sample, this clonotype was seen a few times. The V call is TRBV28, the J call TRBJ2-1, with D perhaps matching TRBD1 (6 bases). This CDR3 has 15 residues. The V gene lost 3 bases and the J gene lost 9 bases, with 18 bases spanning the gap. The germline V gene encodes CDR1 MDHEN and CDR2 SYDVKM. Written as DNA, the CDR3 is TGTGCCAGCAGTTTTATCGGACAGCTAGGCCCTGAGCAGTTCTTC. Protein product: CASSFIGQLGPEQFF.

V and J are TRBV6-1 and TRBJ1-6; 9 bases fit TRBD1. CDR1 MNHNS and CDR2 SASEGT come from the germline V gene. This CDR3 spans 20 amino acids. After removal of 4 bases from V and 4 bases from J, the junction contained 17 bases not matched to a gene. The CDR3 spells CASSGRPVGTGSGYNSPLHF. CDR3 in DNA: TGTGCCAGCAGTGGAAGACCTGTCGGGACAGGGTCGGGATATAATTCACCCCTCCACTTT.

This chain connects TRBV27 to TRBJ2-1, with D perhaps matching TRBD1 (5 bases). Trimming removed 2 bases from V and 3 bases from J, with 11 bases in between. The CDR3 contains 15 residues. Germline-derived CDR1 and CDR2 are MNHEY and SMNVEV (reference sequence). CDR3 residues: CASSLKGAVYNEQFF. The CDR3 coding sequence is TGTGCCAGCAGTTTAAAAGGGGCCGTCTACAATGAGCAGTTCTTC.

This clonotype was observed a single time. The genes are TRBV7-2 and TRBJ1-1; TRBD1 matches 9 bases. V lost 5 bases to trimming and J lost 5 bases; unmatched junction nucleotides: 6. Germline V gene sequence: CDR1 SGHTA, CDR2 FQGNSA. The CDR3 spans 14 residues. The DNA of the CDR3 is TGTGCCAGCAGCGTCCGGGACAGGGTTACTGAAGCTTTCTTT. This codes for CASSVRDRVTEAFF.

The genes are TRBV12-3 or TRBV12-4 and TRBJ2-3; D might be TRBD1 (5 bases). V dropped 10 bases and J dropped 0 bases, with 17 bases sitting between them. This CDR3 comprises 15 residues. CDR3 sequence (DNA): TGTGCCACCTCAGGGTCCGATACTAGCACAGATACGCAGTATTTT. This gives the protein CATSGSDTSTDTQYF.

Ten or more counts support this clonotype. The chain employs TRBV28 and TRBJ1-5; D is unresolved. CDR3 length equals 12 residues. The germline V and J ends were trimmed by 2 bases and 5 bases, with 4 bases remaining between them. Germline CDR1 MDHEN, CDR2 SYDVKM. CDR3 coding DNA: TGTGCCAGCAGTTTACTGTATCAGCCCCAGCATTTT. Amino acids: CASSLLYQPQHF.